This T cell receptor (beta chain) came from a study of cytomegalovirus exposure and HLA in healthy donors (dated by TCRdb to between 2016 and 2019). About the study as a whole: An earlier analysis of roughly 610 of the donors reported around 280 Gb of sequence data and around 120 million unique TCR beta sequences obtained from about 170 million T cells. Both class I and class II loci were covered by HLA typing, at four-digit resolution. In a later genetic analysis, genome-wide SNP genotypes for about 55% of the roughly 700 donors were used, and that subset was treated as a discovery cohort. All discovery cohort repertoires had been generated on a single sequencing platform. The T cell repertoires of some 670 subjects were profiled by immunosequencing and related to cytomegalovirus serostatus. In addition to the first cohort of 666 subjects, a separate validation cohort of approximately 130 different subjects was used. Of the approximately 400 genotyped donors, roughly 80% were placed in the genetic ancestry cluster associated with self-reported Caucasian donors. The aim of the study was to test whether cataloging public T cell receptors could identify signatures of past pathogen exposure. An earlier analysis of around 580 of the donors used high-throughput TCR beta sequencing to judge whether each TCR beta V gene segment behaved as functional or pseudogenic. A later analysis re-analyzed previously published TCR beta repertoires from 650 to 800 donors and added high-resolution HLA genotyping to study TCR occurrence patterns. The study combined high-throughput TCR immunosequencing, statistical association of individual TCRs with disease status, and machine learning to predict cytomegalovirus infection status. Typing coverage differed by locus: A, B, C, DRB1 and DQB1 were typed in about 629-630 donors, DQA1 in 500 to 550, DPA1 in 600 to 610, and DPB1 in roughly 450. Roughly five DR-DQ haplotypes were handled as single units for association and clustering, since linkage in the cohort was strong. Alongside the repertoire data, information on donor age, sex, ethnicity and CMV serostatus was compiled. Across about 370 genotyped donors of the cohort, an average of roughly 230,000 unique TCR beta nucleotide sequences per donor were sequenced, and 15% to 20% of those sequences were non-productive. Rather than drawing on any new phenotypic data, the later analysis identified candidate immune exposures from TCR beta sequences and the way those sequences occurred across donors. An early release covering 550 to 700 HLA-typed donors comprised about 300 gigabases of sequencing data and 85 million or so unique TCR sequences.

The cohort was made up of under 800 healthy bone marrow donors. All cohort members were sampled while nominally healthy, although unrecorded immune exposures were likely present. The donor was CMV seronegative and was included in the group of about 400 seronegative cohort members. Each donor provided a peripheral blood sample, and peripheral blood mononuclear cells were used for TCR beta sequencing. The Qiagen DNeasy Blood Extraction Kit was used to extract genomic DNA from the blood cell samples. Libraries were built with the immunoSEQ multiplex PCR assay. For the multiplex PCR, a mixture combining 60 forward primers for TCR Vbeta segments and 13 reverse primers for TCR Jbeta segments was used. The CDR3 region of rearranged TCR beta genes was amplified from genomic DNA with a multiplex PCR assay. On the Illumina HiSeq System, the amplified TCR beta libraries were sequenced as 87-base-pair reads. Regarding the original processing steps: Across the 670 or so repertoires, a later analysis counted approximately 75 million unique TCR beta chains, some 11 million of which were shared by at least two donors. A nearest-neighbor algorithm error-corrected the raw reads and collapsed the reads into unique sequences, merging closely related sequences to remove PCR and sequencing errors. Alignment of CDR3 sequences to IMGT reference sequences was used to assign V, D and J gene segments. Each retained sequence needed at least a six-nucleotide match to both a V gene segment and a J gene segment. Rearrangements were classified as productive when the CDR3 lacked stop codons and remained in frame with V and J, and all other rearrangements were classified as non-productive. CDR3 was defined by IMGT convention, running from the second conserved V-encoded cysteine to the conserved J-encoded phenylalanine. In an earlier analysis of around 540 of the donors, sequences lacking an unambiguous match to a single V gene segment were excluded. An earlier analysis of several hundred of the donors called V segments functional above 56.7% productive rearrangements and segregating when the between-donor standard deviation exceeded 5%. A statistical classification framework was developed to diagnose cytomegalovirus status using the catalog of TCR beta chain sequences. V and J gene assignment, in a later analysis, came from comparing TCR nucleotide sequences with IMGT/GENE-DB human TR gene sequences. In a later analysis, CDR3 sequences and most-parsimonious VDJ recombination scenarios were assigned using the TCRdist pipeline. In a later analysis, every TCR beta chain was defined by the combination of its CDR3 amino acid sequence and its V-gene family, and reads without a unique V-gene family were dropped. To address suspected cross-contamination and a sequencing artifact, a later analysis removed over 500 highly shared, low-generation-probability nucleotide sequences. In a later analysis, a clonal expansion index for each public chain was calculated from normalized within-repertoire ranks of inferred template counts. A later analysis computed generation probabilities with a VDJ recombination model fitted to out-of-frame rearrangements, and checked the results against IGoR. A later analysis scored TCR-TCR, TCR-HLA and TCR-CMV co-occurrence with hypergeometric tests, applying a repertoire-size bias correction to TCR pairs. To estimate false discovery rates, a later analysis permuted the HLA or CMV assignments 20 times. In a later analysis, co-occurring TCRs were grouped with DBSCAN, and TCRdist sequence similarity was added when clustering was performed within HLA-allele-positive subsets. For co-occurrence clustering, repertoires with fewer than 30,000 or more than 120,000 public chains were excluded, along with about five repertoires with anomalous nucleotide sharing. The source is immuneACCESS, and TCRdb retained only in-frame sequences with V and J called. Part of the clones is not carried over; for the studies checked, unresolved V genes explain less than half of this, and the remainder is unexplained. V, J and clone size were drawn from that table, and D and trimming were deduced from the DNA. The sample table records about 140,000 clones; roughly 73% of these occur just once. The ten biggest clones cover 1.5% to 2% of the sample.

Paper-wide results and their limitations: Some IMGT-functional V segments, including TRBV6-2 and TRBV6-3, could not be distinguished by the 87-base-pair reads and were therefore excluded. Because counts were too low, roughly 18 rarely observed V segments, including chromosome 9 orphons, were left out of the earlier analysis of some 640 of the donors. The authors suggested that the approach could potentially be extended to other disease states and immunological phenotypes. Roughly uniform sequencing depth across donors was assumed in presence/absence analyses, although this assumption may not hold. Strong co-occurrence of HLA alleles, especially DR and DQ, made assigning TCR associations to individual alleles difficult. Specific HLA alleles were associated with some 15,000 TCR beta sequences at a false discovery rate of 0.05 in a later analysis. A further reported finding was that TCR beta sequences accurately predicted the HLA-A and HLA-B alleles for most subjects in the first cohort. Compared with the approximately 600-donor mean, donors in an Asian-associated ancestry cluster had fewer N-insertions in productive TCRs, according to a later genetic analysis. According to a later analysis, parvovirus B19, influenza, CMV and Epstein-Barr virus appeared linked to several top co-occurrence clusters. The cohort was sequenced for TCR beta chains only, and without alpha or paired-chain data the features that could be detected were limited. V-gene and J-gene trimming of TCR beta chains was associated with a missense DCLRE1C variant in a later genetic analysis, and the association was replicated in an independent cohort. A later analysis found that HLA-associated TCR beta chains were more clonally expanded and had lower generation probabilities than equally common non-associated chains. Linkage disequilibrium might explain the correlated functional status among segregating V segments, but an unknown experimental factor could not be excluded. An earlier analysis of around 500 of the donors showed that most TCR beta V segments appeared in productive rearrangements either about 90% or about 30% of the time, which broadly matched IMGT annotations. Because HLA typing was missing for some donors at each locus, association tests included only the typed subset. The classifier was reported to diagnose cytomegalovirus status with high specificity and sensitivity in both the original and validation cohorts. In vitro tests confirmed that a few of the cytomegalovirus-associated TCR beta chains recognize cytomegalovirus antigens. The study listed approximately 150 TCR beta chains as associated with cytomegalovirus. A group of highly shared sequence variants was considered likely to be a technical artifact of the sequencing pipeline. Most TCR sequences were observed very rarely across donors, whereas some public TCRs were present in many individuals. A later analysis found that most CMV-associated TCR beta chains appeared HLA-restricted, with HLA associations seemingly driven largely by CMV exposure. In a later analysis, TCR association rates were found to vary across HLA loci, with the most associated TCRs seen for DRB1 alleles and the fewest for HLA-C alleles. CMV serostatus was the only immune exposure information available for the cohort.

Regarding this clone: The target of this receptor is not known. No base quality values were provided; no much bigger clone lies one nucleotide off.

The CDR3 spans 14 residues, from the cysteine through the phenylalanine. Only the CDR3 DNA stays, 42 bases, in frame from base 1. Trimming leaves V shorter by 8 bases and J shorter by 2 bases, with the junction holding 1 base beyond the gene matches. The germline V gene supplies CDR1 SNHLY and CDR2 FYNNEI. Sequencing was carried out using PBMCs. The rearrangement joined TRBV2 to TRBJ2-5; TRBD2 matches 14 bases in the middle. This sequence originates from a female donor in good health and CMV-seronegative. The CDR3 region: CASGLAGGQETQYF. The bases are TGTGCCAGCGGACTAGCGGGAGGACAAGAGACCCAGTACTTC.